This TCR beta chain was recovered during a study of PD-1 blockade in classical Hodgkin lymphoma. All the patients suffered relapse after autologous stem cell transplantation, and brentuximab vedotin exposure differed. When best responses were assessed, they were complete response, partial response or progressive disease. Method: immunoSEQ multiplex PCR; TCRdb's copy keeps in-frame clones and lacks some. This sample has 10,000 to 15,000 clones, with 65% to 85% found just once. The J segment lost 7 bases and the V segment lost 4 bases, leaving 7 bases of the junction unmatched. Per the germline V gene, CDR1 is ENHRY and CDR2 is SYGVKD. This CDR3 is 14 amino acids long.

The chain has TRBV10-3 and TRBJ2-1, with 7 bases matching TRBD2. This receptor was taken from a human donor with classical Hodgkin lymphoma. Sequencing used peripheral blood mononuclear cells (PBMCs), obtained at baseline. CDR3 sequence: CAISGGGRGNEQFF. CDR3 bases: TGTGCCATCAGTGGTGGCGGGAGAGGGAATGAGCAGTTCTTC.